This TCR beta chain was found in a study of Ad26.COV2.S vaccination and SARS-CoV-2 variants. Findings and caveats of the study: Placebo recipients showed lower spike-specific TCR breadth than vaccinees. Substantial breadth in spike-specific CD8+ and CD4+ T cell responses was reportedly seen after vaccination. Recipients of vaccine and of placebo showed similar breadth of their non-spike TCR repertoires. The TCR breadth and depth analyses may have produced an underestimate of total T cell responses.

Profiled with immunoSEQ multiplex PCR; TCRdb holds only in-frame clones, not every one. Of 300,000 to 450,000 clones in the sample, around 90% were seen once. The germline V and J ends were trimmed by 1 base and 5 bases, with 8 bases remaining between them. Germline V CDR1 and CDR2: LGHDT, YNNKEL (reference sequence). The CDR3 runs to 13 residues. A word on this clone: What it binds is not known.

The clonotype comes from a human donor who had recovered from COVID-19. The chain employs TRBV3-1 (or the pseudogene TRBV3-2) and TRBJ1-1; D might be TRBD1 (5 bases). The source material was peripheral blood, sampled after recovery from COVID-19. In nucleotides, the CDR3 is TGTGCCAGCAGCCAAGGGGGGGGTACTGAAGCTTTCTTT. This gives the protein CASSQGGGTEAFF.